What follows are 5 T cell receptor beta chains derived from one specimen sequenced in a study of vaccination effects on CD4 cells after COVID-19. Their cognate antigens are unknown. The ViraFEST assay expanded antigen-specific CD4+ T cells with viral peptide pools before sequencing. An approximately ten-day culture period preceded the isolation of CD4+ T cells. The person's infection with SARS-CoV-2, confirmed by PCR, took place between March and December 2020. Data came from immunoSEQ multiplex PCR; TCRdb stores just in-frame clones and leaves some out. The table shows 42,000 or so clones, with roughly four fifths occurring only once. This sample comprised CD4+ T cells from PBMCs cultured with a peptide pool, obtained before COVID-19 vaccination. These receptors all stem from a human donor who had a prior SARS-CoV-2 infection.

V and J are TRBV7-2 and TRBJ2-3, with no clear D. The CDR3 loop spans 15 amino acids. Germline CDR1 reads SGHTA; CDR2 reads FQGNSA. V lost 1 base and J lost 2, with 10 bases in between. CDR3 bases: TGTGCCAGCAGCTTAGTGTCGGCTAACACAGATACGCAGTATTTT. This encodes CASSLVSANTDTQYF. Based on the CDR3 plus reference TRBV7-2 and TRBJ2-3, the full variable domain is GAGVSQSPSNKVTEKGKDVELRCDPISGHTALYWYRQSLGQGLEFLIYFQGNSAPDKSGLPSDRFSAERTGGSVSTLTIQRTQQEDSAVYLCASSLVSANTDTQYFGPGTRLTVL.

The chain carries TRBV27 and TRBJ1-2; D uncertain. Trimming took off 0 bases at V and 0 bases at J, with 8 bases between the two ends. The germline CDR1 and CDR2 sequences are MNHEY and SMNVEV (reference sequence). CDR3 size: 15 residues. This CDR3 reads CASSLSTRANYGYTF. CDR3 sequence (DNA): TGTGCCAGCAGTTTATCGACCCGGGCTAACTATGGCTACACCTTC.

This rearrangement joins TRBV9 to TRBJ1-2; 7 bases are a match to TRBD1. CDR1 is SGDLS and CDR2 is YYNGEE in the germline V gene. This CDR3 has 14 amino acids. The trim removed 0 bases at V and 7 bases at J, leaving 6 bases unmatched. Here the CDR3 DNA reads TGTGCCAGCAGCGTAGAGGGGGCGGGGCCTGGCTACACCTTC. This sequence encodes CASSVEGAGPGYTF. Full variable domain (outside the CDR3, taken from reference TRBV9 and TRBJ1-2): DSGVTQTPKHLITATGQRVTLRCSPRSGDLSVYWYQQSLDQGLQFLIQYYNGEERAKGNILERFSAQQFPDLHSELNLSSLELGDSALYFCASSVEGAGPGYTFGSGTRLTVV.

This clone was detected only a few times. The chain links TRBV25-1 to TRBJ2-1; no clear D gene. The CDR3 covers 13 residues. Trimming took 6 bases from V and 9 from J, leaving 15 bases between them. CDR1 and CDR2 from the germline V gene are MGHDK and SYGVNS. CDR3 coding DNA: TGTGCCAGCAGGGGCGGAACTCTCGGTGAGCAGTTCTTC. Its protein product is CASRGGTLGEQFF.

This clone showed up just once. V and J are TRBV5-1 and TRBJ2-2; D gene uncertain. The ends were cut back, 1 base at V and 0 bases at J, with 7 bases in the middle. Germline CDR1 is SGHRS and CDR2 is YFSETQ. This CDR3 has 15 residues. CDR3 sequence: CASSLSTTNTGELFF. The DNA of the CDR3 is TGCGCCAGCAGCTTGTCGACAACGAACACCGGGGAGCTGTTTTTT.